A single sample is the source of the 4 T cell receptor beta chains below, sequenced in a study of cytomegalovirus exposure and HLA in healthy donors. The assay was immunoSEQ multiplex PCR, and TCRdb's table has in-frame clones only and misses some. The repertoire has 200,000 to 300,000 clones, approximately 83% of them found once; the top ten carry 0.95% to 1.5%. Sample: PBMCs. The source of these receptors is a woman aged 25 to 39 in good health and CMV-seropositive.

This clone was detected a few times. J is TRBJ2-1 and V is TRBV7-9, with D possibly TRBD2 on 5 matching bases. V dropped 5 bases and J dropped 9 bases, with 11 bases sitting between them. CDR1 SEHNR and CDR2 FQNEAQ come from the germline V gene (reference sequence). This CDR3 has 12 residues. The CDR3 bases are TGTGCCAGCAGCCCACTAGGACTTGAGCAGTTCTTC. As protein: CASSPLGLEQFF.

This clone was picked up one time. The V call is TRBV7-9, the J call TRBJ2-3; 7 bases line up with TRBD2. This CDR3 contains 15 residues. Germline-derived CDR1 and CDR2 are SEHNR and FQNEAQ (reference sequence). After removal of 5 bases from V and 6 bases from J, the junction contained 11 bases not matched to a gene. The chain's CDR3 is CASSLEGGRPDTQYF. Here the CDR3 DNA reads TGTGCCAGCAGCCTGGAGGGAGGGCGCCCCGATACGCAGTATTTT.

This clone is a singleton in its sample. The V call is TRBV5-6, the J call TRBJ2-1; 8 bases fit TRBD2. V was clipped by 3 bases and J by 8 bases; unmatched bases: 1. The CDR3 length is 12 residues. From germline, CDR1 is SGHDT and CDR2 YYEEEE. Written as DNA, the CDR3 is TGTGCCAGCAGCTCGGGGGGGTATGAGCAGTTCTTC. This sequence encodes CASSSGGYEQFF.

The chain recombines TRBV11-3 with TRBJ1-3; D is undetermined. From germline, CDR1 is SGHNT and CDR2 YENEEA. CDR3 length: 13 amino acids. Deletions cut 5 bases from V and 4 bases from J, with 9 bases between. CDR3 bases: TGTGCCAGCAGCGGAGGTATCGGAAACACCATATATTTT. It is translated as CASSGGIGNTIYF.